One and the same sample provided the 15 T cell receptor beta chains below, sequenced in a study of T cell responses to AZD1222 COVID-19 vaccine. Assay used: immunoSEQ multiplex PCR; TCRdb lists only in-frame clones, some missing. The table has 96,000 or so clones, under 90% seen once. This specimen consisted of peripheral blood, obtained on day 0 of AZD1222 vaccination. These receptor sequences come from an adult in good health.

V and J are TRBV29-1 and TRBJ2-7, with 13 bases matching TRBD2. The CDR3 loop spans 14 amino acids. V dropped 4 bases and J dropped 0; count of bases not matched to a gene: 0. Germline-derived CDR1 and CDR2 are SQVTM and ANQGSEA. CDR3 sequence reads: CSVGTSGGSYEQYF. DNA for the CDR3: TGCAGCGTTGGGACTAGCGGGGGCTCCTACGAGCAGTACTTC.

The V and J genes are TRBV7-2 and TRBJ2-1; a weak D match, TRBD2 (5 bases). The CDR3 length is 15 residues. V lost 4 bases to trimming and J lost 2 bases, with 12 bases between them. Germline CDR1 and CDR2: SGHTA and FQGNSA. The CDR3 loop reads CASSYDGIAYNEQFF. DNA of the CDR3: TGTGCCAGCAGCTATGACGGGATAGCCTACAATGAGCAGTTCTTC.

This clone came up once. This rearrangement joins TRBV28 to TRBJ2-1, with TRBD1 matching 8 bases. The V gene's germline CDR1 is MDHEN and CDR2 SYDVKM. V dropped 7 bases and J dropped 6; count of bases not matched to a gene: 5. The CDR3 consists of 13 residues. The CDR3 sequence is CASIPQGANEQFF. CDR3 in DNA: TGTGCCAGCATCCCTCAGGGGGCCAATGAGCAGTTCTTC.

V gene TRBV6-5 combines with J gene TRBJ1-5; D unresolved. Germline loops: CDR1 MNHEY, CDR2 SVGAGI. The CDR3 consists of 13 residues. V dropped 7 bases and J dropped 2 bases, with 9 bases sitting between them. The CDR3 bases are TGTGCCAGCAAGTTGGATGGCAATCAGCCCCAGCATTTT. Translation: CASKLDGNQPQHF.

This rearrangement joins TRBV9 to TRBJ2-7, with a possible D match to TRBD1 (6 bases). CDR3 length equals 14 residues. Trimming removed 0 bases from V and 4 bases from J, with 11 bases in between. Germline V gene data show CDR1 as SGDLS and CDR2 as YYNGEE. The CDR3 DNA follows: TGTGCCAGCAGCGTAGTGGCCAGGGGATACGAGCAGTACTTC. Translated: CASSVVARGYEQYF.

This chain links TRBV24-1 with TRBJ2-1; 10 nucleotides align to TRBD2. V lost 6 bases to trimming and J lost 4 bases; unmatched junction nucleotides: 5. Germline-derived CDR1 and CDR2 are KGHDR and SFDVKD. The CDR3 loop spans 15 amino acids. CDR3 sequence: CATSRGSGRYNEQFF. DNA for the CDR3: TGTGCCACCAGTAGGGGTAGCGGGAGGTACAATGAGCAGTTCTTC.

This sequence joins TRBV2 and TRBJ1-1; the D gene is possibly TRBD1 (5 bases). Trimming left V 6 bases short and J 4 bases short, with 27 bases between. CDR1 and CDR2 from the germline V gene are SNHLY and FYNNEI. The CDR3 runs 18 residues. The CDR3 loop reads CASRALPQGSYVSTEAFF. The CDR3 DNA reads TGTGCCAGCAGGGCATTACCGCAGGGTTCATACGTTAGCACTGAAGCTTTCTTT.

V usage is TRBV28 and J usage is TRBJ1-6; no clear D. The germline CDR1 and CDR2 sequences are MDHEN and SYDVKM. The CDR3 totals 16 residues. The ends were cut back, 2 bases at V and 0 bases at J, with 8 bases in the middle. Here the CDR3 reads CASSLERSSYNSPLHF. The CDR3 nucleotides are TGTGCCAGCAGTTTAGAAAGGAGCTCCTATAATTCACCCCTCCACTTT.

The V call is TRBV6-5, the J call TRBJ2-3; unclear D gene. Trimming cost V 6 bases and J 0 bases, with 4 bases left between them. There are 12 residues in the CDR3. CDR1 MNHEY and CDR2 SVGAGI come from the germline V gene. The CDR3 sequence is CASRVSTDTQYF. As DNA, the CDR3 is TGTGCCAGCAGGGTCAGCACAGATACGCAGTATTTT.

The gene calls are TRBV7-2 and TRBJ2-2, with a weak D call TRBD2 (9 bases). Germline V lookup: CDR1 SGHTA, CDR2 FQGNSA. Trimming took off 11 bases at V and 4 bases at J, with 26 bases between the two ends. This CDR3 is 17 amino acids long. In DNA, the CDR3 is TGTGCCCGCCGCGGGGGGGCAGGGGGCGCGGGCACCGGGGAGCTGTTTTTT. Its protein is CARRGGAGGAGTGELFF.

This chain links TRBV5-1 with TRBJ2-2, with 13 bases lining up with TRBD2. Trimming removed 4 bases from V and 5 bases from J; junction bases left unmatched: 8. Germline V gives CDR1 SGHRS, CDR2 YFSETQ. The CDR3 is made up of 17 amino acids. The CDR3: CASSRRTSGSGTGELFF. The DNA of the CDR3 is TGCGCCAGCAGCCGAAGGACTAGCGGGAGCGGAACCGGGGAGCTGTTTTTT.

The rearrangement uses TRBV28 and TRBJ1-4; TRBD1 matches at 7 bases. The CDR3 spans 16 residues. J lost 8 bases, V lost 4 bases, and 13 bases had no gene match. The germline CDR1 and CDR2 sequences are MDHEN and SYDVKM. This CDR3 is CASSSHRQGRGEKLFF. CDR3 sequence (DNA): TGTGCCAGCAGTTCTCACCGACAGGGAAGAGGCGAAAAACTGTTTTTT.

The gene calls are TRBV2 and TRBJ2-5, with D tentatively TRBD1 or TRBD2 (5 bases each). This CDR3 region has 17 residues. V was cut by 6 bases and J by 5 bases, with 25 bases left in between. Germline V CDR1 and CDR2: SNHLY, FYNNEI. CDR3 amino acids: CASRGPSLFLGEETQYF. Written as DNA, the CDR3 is TGTGCCAGCAGGGGCCCTTCCCTCTTTCTAGGGGAGGAGACCCAGTACTTC. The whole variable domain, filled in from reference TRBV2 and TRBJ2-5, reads EPEVTQTPSHQVTQMGQEVILRCVPISNHLYFYWYRQILGQKVEFLVSFYNNEISEKSEIFDDQFSVERPDGSNFTLKIRSTKLEDSAMYFCASRGPSLFLGEETQYFGPGTRLLVL.

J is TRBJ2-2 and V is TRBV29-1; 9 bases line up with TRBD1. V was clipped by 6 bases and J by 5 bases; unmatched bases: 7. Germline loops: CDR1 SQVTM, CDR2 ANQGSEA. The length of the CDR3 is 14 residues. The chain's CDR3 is CSVRRDRDTGELFF. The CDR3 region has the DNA TGCAGCGTCCGGCGGGACAGGGATACCGGGGAGCTGTTTTTT.

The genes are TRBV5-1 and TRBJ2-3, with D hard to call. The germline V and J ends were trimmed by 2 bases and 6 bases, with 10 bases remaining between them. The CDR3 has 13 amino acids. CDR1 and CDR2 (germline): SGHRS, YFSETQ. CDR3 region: CASSLIVGDTQYF. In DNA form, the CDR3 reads TGCGCCAGCAGCTTAATAGTGGGGGATACGCAGTATTTT.